Listed here are 23 T cell receptor beta chains from one sample, sequenced in a study of blood T cells in healthy people across ages. A second PCR, run for roughly 7 to 11 cycles, used a sample-barcoded 5' primer plus a J-beta primer mix. TCRdb recomputed calls from the 5' RACE reads with MiXCR, one row per CDR3 protein. This table has hundreds of thousands of distinct CDR3 sequences, under 45% appearing once. The sequencing input was blood. The receptors were sampled from a man between 60 and 75 years old in good health.

The V call is TRBV12-3 or TRBV12-4, the J call TRBJ1-1; tentatively, D is TRBD1 (5 bases). CDR3 length equals 15 residues. With 5 bases removed from V and 5 bases from J, the gap between germline ends came to 18 bases. The CDR3 loop reads CASSHEPTDKTEAFF. The DNA for the CDR3 is TGTGCCAGCAGTCACGAACCGACAGACAAAACTGAAGCTTTCTTT.

This clonotype occurred once. The rearrangement links TRBV9 to TRBJ2-1, with D possibly TRBD1 on 6 matching bases. The CDR3 has 17 amino acids. The V end was cut by 4 bases, the J end by 4 bases, with 21 bases between. Germline V gene sequence: CDR1 SGDLS, CDR2 YYNGEE. CDR3: CASSPRDQGRPYNEQFF. The CDR3 nucleotides read TGTGCCAGCAGCCCTCGGGATCAGGGGAGACCTTACAATGAGCAGTTCTTC.

The V gene is TRBV7-9, the J gene TRBJ1-2; D possibly corresponds to TRBD1 (6 bases). Per germline, CDR1 SEHNR and CDR2 FQNEAQ (reference sequence). The CDR3 is 14 residues long. V shed 5 bases and J shed 3 bases, with 13 bases lying between them. CDR3 sequence (DNA): TGTGCCAGCAGCCGTAGGGGGTTGGACTATGGCTACACCTTC. The encoded protein is CASSRRGLDYGYTF. The full variable domain, its missing parts supplied by reference TRBV7-9 and TRBJ1-2, is DTGVSQNPRHKITKRGQNVTFRCDPISEHNRLYWYRQTLGQGPEFLTYFQNEAQLEKSRLLSDRFSAERPKGSFSTLEIQRTEQGDSAMYLCASSRRGLDYGYTFGSGTRLTVV.

The chain recombines TRBV6-2 or TRBV6-3 with TRBJ2-1, with 13 bases identical to TRBD2. Germline V gives CDR1 MNHEY, CDR2 SVGEGT. Unmatched junction bases numbered 8, after V lost 5 bases and J lost 10 bases. CDR3 length: 15 residues. In nucleotides, the CDR3 is TGTGCCAGCAGTCTTGGACTAGCGGGGGTGGGGGAGCAGTTCTTC. This encodes CASSLGLAGVGEQFF.

DNA of the CDR3: TGTGCCAGCAGCCCGGGGGGGCCTCACAAAAACATTCAGTACTTC. This sequence encodes CASSPGGPHKNIQYF. The rearrangement uses TRBV11-2 and TRBJ2-4, with 8 bases matching TRBD2. The germline gives CDR1 SGHAT, CDR2 FQNNGV. Trimming cost V 5 bases and J 3 bases; bases outside gene matches: 6. The CDR3 is 15 amino acids.

Only one count was recorded for this clonotype. In nucleotides, the CDR3 is TGCAGTGCACCAGCGGGGGGGACCTACGAGCAGTTCTTC. Residues: CSAPAGGTYEQFF. The chain employs TRBV20-1 and TRBJ2-1; 10 positions agree with TRBD2. This CDR3 region has 13 residues. The trim removed 6 bases at V and 10 bases at J, leaving 9 bases unmatched. The V gene's germline CDR1 is DFQATT and CDR2 SNEGSKA (reference sequence).

The chain joins TRBV14 to TRBJ2-3; 7 bases match TRBD2. Germline-derived CDR1 and CDR2 are SGHDN and FVKESK. The CDR3 runs 16 residues. The junction had 4 bases not matched to a gene; V was cut back by 1 base and J by 0 bases. The CDR3 bases are TGTGCCAGCAGCCAAGTTTCGGGGGGAAGCACAGATACGCAGTATTTT. Translating gives CASSQVSGGSTDTQYF.

This clonotype was counted only a few times. The CDR3 DNA reads TGTGCCAGCAGCCTCAGGACAGGGGTAACCGGGGAGCTGTTTTTT. Amino acid sequence: CASSLRTGVTGELFF. The rearrangement joins TRBV7-9 to TRBJ2-2; 9 nucleotides align to TRBD1. The CDR3 loop spans 15 amino acids. In germline, CDR1 is SEHNR, CDR2 FQNEAQ (reference sequence). Unmatched junction bases numbered 6, after V lost 5 bases and J lost 5 bases.

This clonotype has just one count. The chain combines TRBV20-1 with TRBJ1-5; 7 bases are a match to TRBD1. CDR3 size: 14 residues. V lost 3 bases and J lost 3; bases outside the gene matches: 5. Germline assignment: CDR1 DFQATT and CDR2 SNEGSKA (reference sequence). The CDR3 region is CSASGTASNQPQHF. CDR3 DNA sequence: TGCAGTGCTAGCGGGACAGCCTCCAATCAGCCCCAGCATTTT.

In its sample, this clonotype was seen once. The rearrangement joins TRBV3-1 to TRBJ2-7; tentatively, D is TRBD1 (6 bases). CDR1 and CDR2 (germline): LGHDT, YNNKEL (reference sequence). Trimming cost V 0 bases and J 1 base, with 13 bases left between them. The CDR3 totals 16 residues. The CDR3 nucleotides are TGTGCCAGCAGCCAAGATGTTAGGACAGTGTCCTACGAGCAGTACTTC. Translated: CASSQDVRTVSYEQYF.

The chain recombines TRBV7-2 with TRBJ2-2, with a tentative D call TRBD1 (6 bases). This CDR3 is built from 14 residues. Germline CDR1 and CDR2: SGHTA and FQGNSA. Trimming took 4 bases from V and 5 from J, leaving 11 bases between them. CDR3 protein: CASSYAQGTGELFF. The CDR3 nucleotides read TGTGCCAGCAGCTATGCACAGGGAACCGGGGAGCTGTTTTTT.

The rearrangement uses TRBV29-1 and TRBJ1-6; weak D call: TRBD1 (6 bases). Germline lookup yields CDR1 SQVTM and CDR2 ANQGSEA. The CDR3 is made up of 15 amino acids. V lost 4 bases and J lost 4, with 14 bases in between. CDR3 coding DNA: TGCAGCGTTGCGGGACACCCTCTATATAATTCACCCCTCCACTTT. This codes for CSVAGHPLYNSPLHF.

The chain uses TRBV6-5 and TRBJ2-3, with a tentative D call TRBD2 (5 bases). The CDR3 totals 16 residues. V lost 8 bases and J lost 3, with 21 bases in between. CDR1 and CDR2 from the germline V gene are MNHEY and SVGAGI. CDR3 sequence (DNA): TGTGCCAGCTCCAAGAGACCGGGATCTCGAACAGATACGCAGTATTTT. This translates into CASSKRPGSRTDTQYF.

The V call is TRBV11-1, the J call TRBJ1-1; perhaps TRBD1 as D (6 bases). This CDR3 is built from 16 residues. The germline gives CDR1 SGHAT, CDR2 FQDESV (reference sequence). V was clipped by 2 bases and J by 4 bases, with 17 bases between them. This CDR3 is CASSLNPLWGPTEAFF. The CDR3 nucleotides read TGTGCCAGCAGCTTAAACCCACTGTGGGGGCCCACTGAAGCTTTCTTT.

V is TRBV14 and J is TRBJ2-5; D not resolved. Trimming took off 1 base at V and 2 bases at J, with 5 bases between the two ends. Per the germline V gene, CDR1 is SGHDN and CDR2 is FVKESK. The CDR3 has 13 amino acids. The CDR3 here is CASSQGWQETQYF. The CDR3 coding sequence is TGTGCCAGCAGCCAAGGGTGGCAAGAGACCCAGTACTTC. The whole variable domain, filled in from reference TRBV14 and TRBJ2-5, reads EAGVTQFPSHSVIEKGQTVTLRCDPISGHDNLYWYRRVMGKEIKFLLHFVKESKQDESGMPNNRFLAERTGGTYSTLKVQPAELEDSGVYFCASSQGWQETQYFGPGTRLLVL.

This clonotype was observed a few times. J is TRBJ2-5 and V is TRBV3-1, with 8 positions matching TRBD2. V was pared by 4 bases and J by 2 bases, with 6 bases of the junction left unmatched. The CDR3 spans 15 residues. Germline V gives CDR1 LGHDT, CDR2 YNNKEL (reference sequence). The CDR3 loop is CASSPGRAPQETQYF. CDR3 DNA sequence: TGTGCCAGCAGCCCCGGGAGGGCTCCTCAAGAGACCCAGTACTTC.

This chain uses TRBV9 with TRBJ2-7; D is unclear. This CDR3 region has 14 residues. Germline CDR1 reads SGDLS; CDR2 reads YYNGEE. Trimming removed 4 bases from V and 3 bases from J, with 14 bases in between. The CDR3 DNA reads TGTGCCAGCAGCCCCCCAGTTTGGGTCTACGAGCAGTACTTC. Encoded protein: CASSPPVWVYEQYF.

J is TRBJ1-5 and V is TRBV28; D not certain. Trimming left V 6 bases short and J 0 bases short, with 21 bases between. This CDR3 has 18 amino acids. Germline V gives CDR1 MDHEN, CDR2 SYDVKM. Here the CDR3 DNA reads TGTGCCAGCAGGAGGTCAGGCCACGTCGAATATAGCAATCAGCCCCAGCATTTT. Encoded protein: CASRRSGHVEYSNQPQHF.

The chain recombines TRBV7-9 with TRBJ1-2; TRBD1 aligns across 8 bases. CDR1 and CDR2 (germline): SEHNR, FQNEAQ (reference sequence). The CDR3 spans 15 residues. The V and J ends lost 5 bases and 4 bases, in that order; junction bases with no gene match: 9. CDR3 sequence: CASSPTGDVGYGYTF. For the CDR3, the DNA is TGTGCCAGCAGCCCGACAGGGGACGTCGGCTATGGCTACACCTTC.

This chain connects TRBV5-1 to TRBJ2-1; D is unresolved. V lost 0 bases, J lost 8 bases, and 18 bases lay in between. From germline, CDR1 is SGHRS and CDR2 YFSETQ. The CDR3 runs to 16 residues. As DNA, the CDR3 is TGCGCCAGCAGCTTGGGCGCAGGTAGATTAGGCGATGAGCAGTTCTTC. Amino acids: CASSLGAGRLGDEQFF.

This clonotype turned up a few times. The V and J genes are TRBV6-5 and TRBJ2-7; 8 nucleotides align to TRBD2. The germline CDR1 and CDR2 sequences are MNHEY and SVGAGI. With 6 bases clipped from V and 4 bases from J, the junction kept 8 bases outside the gene matches. The CDR3 consists of 14 residues. CDR3 DNA: TGTGCCAGCAGCGCGGGGGGCAGCAGGTACGAGCAGTACTTC. It yields the protein CASSAGGSRYEQYF.

This clonotype turned up a few times. The J gene is TRBJ2-7, the V gene TRBV3-1, with 8 bases identical to TRBD2. Germline loops: CDR1 LGHDT, CDR2 YNNKEL (reference sequence). This CDR3 spans 18 amino acids. V was clipped by 1 base and J by 5 bases; unmatched bases: 16. The CDR3 sequence: CASSQVLTGTRKTNEQYF. As DNA, the CDR3 is TGTGCCAGCAGCCAAGTTCTTACCGGGACTAGAAAGACCAACGAGCAGTACTTC.

This chain uses TRBV4-3 with TRBJ2-2, with 8 bases lining up with TRBD1. The CDR3 covers 14 residues. The junction had 4 bases not matched to a gene; V was cut back by 3 bases and J by 7 bases. The germline CDR1 and CDR2 sequences are LGHNA and YSLEER. CDR3: CASSHGQGSGELFF. The CDR3, as DNA: TGCGCCAGCAGCCACGGACAGGGTAGCGGGGAGCTGTTTTTT.